These 7 T cell receptor beta chains were all obtained from the same sample, sequenced in a study of shared clonotypes between healthy human individuals. The data were produced by immunoSEQ multiplex PCR, yet TCRdb's version contains in-frame clones alone and is incomplete. The sample has hundreds of thousands of clones, roughly 79% seen once. The material sequenced was PBMCs. These receptors all come from a woman aged 40 to 50 in good health. Some clones in this sample may be carry-over from other donors' samples.

V gene TRBV14 combines with J gene TRBJ2-3; D tentatively fits TRBD1 or TRBD2 (5 bases each). The length of the CDR3 is 17 residues. Germline CDR1 and CDR2: SGHDN and FVKESK. V shed 0 bases and J shed 1 base, with 14 bases lying between them. CDR3 residues: CASSQDRRDQRTDTQYF. The CDR3 DNA reads as TGTGCCAGCAGCCAAGATCGACGGGACCAACGCACAGATACGCAGTATTTT.

J is TRBJ2-3 and V is TRBV4-3, with 12 bases lining up with TRBD2. The CDR3 is made up of 15 amino acids. Trimming cost V 2 bases and J 6 bases; bases outside gene matches: 3. CDR1 is LGHNA and CDR2 is YSLEER in the germline V gene. The CDR3 region has the DNA TGCGCCAGCAGCCAATCCCTAGCGGGAGGGGATACGCAGTATTTT. It encodes CASSQSLAGGDTQYF.

DNA for the CDR3: TGCGCCAGCAGCCCCAGGGTTCAGGTGGCCTCGAACACCGGGGAGCTGTTTTTT. Its protein product is CASSPRVQVASNTGELFF. J is TRBJ2-2 and V is TRBV4-1; TRBD1 is a possible D gene (5 bases). Trimming left V 4 bases short and J 0 bases short, with 18 bases between. The CDR3 has 18 amino acids. The germline V gene encodes CDR1 MGHRA and CDR2 YSYEKL.

The chain joins TRBV11-2 to TRBJ2-3, with TRBD1 as a possible D gene (6 bases). CDR3 length: 14 residues. Per germline, CDR1 SGHAT and CDR2 FQNNGV. The V end lost 4 bases, the J end lost 4 bases, and 12 bases lay between the germline ends. The CDR3 spells CASSSTGLSDTQYF. The CDR3 DNA reads as TGTGCCAGCAGCTCTACAGGGTTGTCAGATACGCAGTATTTT. The full variable domain, in which reference TRBV11-2 and TRBJ2-3 provide the parts outside the CDR3, is EAGVAQSPRYKIIEKRQSVAFWCNPISGHATLYWYQQILGQGPKLLIQFQNNGVVDDSQLPKDRFSAERLKGVDSTLKIQPAKLEDSAVYLCASSSTGLSDTQYFGPGTRLTVL.

This clone was seen only once. A read error may explain this, as a much larger clone is one base away. The chain employs TRBV4-2 and TRBJ1-4; 8 bases match TRBD1. The CDR3 runs 16 residues. Germline CDR1 and CDR2: LGHNA and YNFKEQ. The CDR3: CVSSPEGDRLDEKLFF. The CDR3 nucleotides read TGTGTCAGCAGCCCCGAGGGGGACAGGTTGGATGAAAAACTGTTTTTT.

Worth noting for this clone: This likely reflects a read error, since a far larger clone is one base away. Other DNA sequences within the sample encode an identical CDR3. This rearrangement joins TRBV15 to TRBJ1-2; weak D call: TRBD1 (5 bases). CDR3 size: 16 residues. CDR1 is LNHNV and CDR2 is YYDKDF in the germline V gene (reference sequence). The CDR3 DNA sequence: TGCGCCACCAGCAGAGAAGGGGTGACAACTAACTATGGCTACACCTTC. The encoded protein is CATSREGVTTNYGYTF.

This clone was seen a few times. The chain carries TRBV5-4 and TRBJ1-1, with TRBD1 as a possible D gene (6 bases). The ends were cut back, 4 bases at V and 5 bases at J, with 15 bases in the middle. Germline V gene lookup returns CDR1 SGHNT and CDR2 YYREEE (reference sequence). This CDR3 region has 14 residues. DNA for the CDR3: TGTGCCAGCAGCAATACAGGGTTGTATACTGAAGCTTTCTTT. Translated, it gives CASSNTGLYTEAFF.